This T cell receptor (beta chain) was sequenced for a study of CD8 T cells in Susac syndrome. cDNA came from about 0.5 to 1 ug RNA primed by random hexamers. TCRdb reanalysed the immunoSEQ multiplex PCR reads using MiXCR and keeps one entry per CDR3 protein. The sample shows some 150,000 distinct CDR3 sequences, roughly 95% of them seen only once. Germline V gene lookup returns CDR1 SEHNR and CDR2 FQNEAQ (reference sequence). The CDR3 is 12 residues long. Deletions cut 6 bases from V and 7 bases from J, with 12 bases between. This TCR derives from a human donor with multiple sclerosis. Sequenced material: CD8+ T cells from PBMCs. The chain carries TRBV7-9 and TRBJ1-1; D ambiguous. Here the CDR3 DNA reads TGTGCCAGCAGTCCATCGCGGGTTGAAGCTTTCTTT. Translating gives CASSPSRVEAFF.